This record covers a single T cell receptor beta chain. Its antigen is not known. V was pared by 2 bases and J by 4 bases, with 8 bases between. Germline assignment: CDR1 MDHEN and CDR2 SYDVKM. The CDR3 extends over 13 amino acids. The sample comes from a study of cytomegalovirus exposure and HLA in healthy donors. Study-wide findings and caveats: Most observed TCR sequences were rare, whereas some public TCRs were detected in many donors.

PCR amplification relied on 60 Vbeta primers (plus 13 Jbeta primers). Clones were read by immunoSEQ multiplex PCR, and TCRdb kept only the in-frame ones, dropping some. The top ten hold more than 2% of the sample, which has some 77,000 clones, 70% to 80% seen once. What was sequenced was PBMCs. The V call is TRBV28, the J call TRBJ1-2; unclear D gene. This clonotype was obtained from a man aged 30-40 years in good health and CMV-seronegative. Here the CDR3 DNA reads TGTGCCAGCAGTTTAGAGGGAAGCTATGGCTACACCTTC. Translating it yields CASSLEGSYGYTF.